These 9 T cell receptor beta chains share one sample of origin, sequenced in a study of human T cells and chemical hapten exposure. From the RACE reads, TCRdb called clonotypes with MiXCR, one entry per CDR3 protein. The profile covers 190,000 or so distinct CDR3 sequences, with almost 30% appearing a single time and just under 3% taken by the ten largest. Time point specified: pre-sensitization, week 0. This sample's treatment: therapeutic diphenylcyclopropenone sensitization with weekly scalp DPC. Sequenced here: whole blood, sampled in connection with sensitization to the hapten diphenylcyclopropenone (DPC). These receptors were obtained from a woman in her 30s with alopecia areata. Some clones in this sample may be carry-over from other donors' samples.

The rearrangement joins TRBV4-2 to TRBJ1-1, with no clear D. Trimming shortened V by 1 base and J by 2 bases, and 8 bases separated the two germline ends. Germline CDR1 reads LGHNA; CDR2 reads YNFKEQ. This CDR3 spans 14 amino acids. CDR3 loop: CASSQGTRNTEAFF. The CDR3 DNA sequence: TGTGCCAGCAGCCAAGGCACCAGAAACACTGAAGCTTTCTTT.

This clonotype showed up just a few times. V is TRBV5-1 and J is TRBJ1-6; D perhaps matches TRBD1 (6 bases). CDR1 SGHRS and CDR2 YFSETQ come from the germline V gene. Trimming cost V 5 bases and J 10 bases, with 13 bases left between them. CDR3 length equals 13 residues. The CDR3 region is CASRDNRDSPLHF. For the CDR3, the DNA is TGCGCCAGCAGGGATAACAGGGACTCACCCCTCCACTTT.

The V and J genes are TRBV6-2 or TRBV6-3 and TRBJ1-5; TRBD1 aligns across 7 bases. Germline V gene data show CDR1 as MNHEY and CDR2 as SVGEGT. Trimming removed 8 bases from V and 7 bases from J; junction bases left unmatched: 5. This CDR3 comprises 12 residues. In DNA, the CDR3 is TGTGCCAGCCACAGGGGACAGCAGCCCCAGCATTTT. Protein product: CASHRGQQPQHF.

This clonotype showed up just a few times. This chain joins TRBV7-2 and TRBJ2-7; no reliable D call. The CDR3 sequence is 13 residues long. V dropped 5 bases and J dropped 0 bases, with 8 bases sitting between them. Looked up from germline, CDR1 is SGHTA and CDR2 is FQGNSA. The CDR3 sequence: CASSMEPSYEQYF. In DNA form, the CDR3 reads TGTGCCAGCAGCATGGAGCCCTCCTACGAGCAGTACTTC.

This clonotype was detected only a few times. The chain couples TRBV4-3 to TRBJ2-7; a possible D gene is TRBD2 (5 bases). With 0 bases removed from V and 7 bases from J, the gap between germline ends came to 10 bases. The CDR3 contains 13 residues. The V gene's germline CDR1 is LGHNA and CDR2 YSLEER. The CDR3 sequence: CASSQDPGLEQYF. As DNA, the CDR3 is TGCGCCAGCAGCCAAGATCCGGGGTTAGAGCAGTACTTC.

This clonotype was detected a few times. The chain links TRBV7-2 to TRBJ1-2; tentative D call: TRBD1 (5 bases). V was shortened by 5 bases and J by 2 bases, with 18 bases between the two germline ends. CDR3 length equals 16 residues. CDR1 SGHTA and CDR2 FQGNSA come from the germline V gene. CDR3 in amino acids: CASSQTGTSLNYGYTF. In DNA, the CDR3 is TGTGCCAGCAGCCAGACTGGGACTTCCCTAAACTATGGCTACACCTTC. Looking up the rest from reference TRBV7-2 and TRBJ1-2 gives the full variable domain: GAGVSQSPSNKVTEKGKDVELRCDPISGHTALYWYRQSLGQGLEFLIYFQGNSAPDKSGLPSDRFSAERTGGSVSTLTIQRTQQEDSAVYLCASSQTGTSLNYGYTFGSGTRLTVV.

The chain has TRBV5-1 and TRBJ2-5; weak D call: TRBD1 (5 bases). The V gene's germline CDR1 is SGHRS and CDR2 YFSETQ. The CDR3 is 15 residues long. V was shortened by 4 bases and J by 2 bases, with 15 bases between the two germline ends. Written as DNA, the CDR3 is TGCGCCAGCAGCCATCTAGGACAAATACAAGAGACCCAGTACTTC. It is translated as CASSHLGQIQETQYF.

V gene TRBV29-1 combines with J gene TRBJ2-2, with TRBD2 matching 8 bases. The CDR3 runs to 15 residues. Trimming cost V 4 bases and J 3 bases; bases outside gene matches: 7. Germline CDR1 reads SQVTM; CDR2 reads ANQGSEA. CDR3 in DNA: TGCAGCGTTGTTTTTCAGCGGGGGTACACCGGGGAGCTGTTTTTT. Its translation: CSVVFQRGYTGELFF.

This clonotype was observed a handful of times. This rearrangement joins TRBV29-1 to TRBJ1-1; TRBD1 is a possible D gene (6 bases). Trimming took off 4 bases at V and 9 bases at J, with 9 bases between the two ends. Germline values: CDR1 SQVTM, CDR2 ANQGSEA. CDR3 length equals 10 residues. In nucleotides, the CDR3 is TGCAGCGTTGTTCAGGGGAAAGCTTTCTTT. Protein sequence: CSVVQGKAFF. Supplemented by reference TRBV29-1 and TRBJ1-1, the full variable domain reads SAVISQKPSRDICQRGTSLTIQCQVDSQVTMMFWYRQQPGQSLTLIATANQGSEATYESGFVIDKFPISRPNLTFSTLTVSNMSPEDSSIYLCSVVQGKAFFGQGTRLTVV.